This T cell receptor beta chain was sequenced during a study of control samples from healthy donors and cancer patients. Data came from immunoSEQ multiplex PCR; TCRdb stores just in-frame clones and leaves some out. Among some 140,000 clones listed, around nine tenths were seen once. The junction had 4 bases not matched to a gene; V was cut back by 6 bases and J by 6 bases. CDR1 is SGHAT, CDR2 FQNNGV, per germline. This CDR3 region has 13 residues. Sequencing used blood. This TCR derives from a woman aged 25 to 39 in good health. The chain links TRBV11-2 to TRBJ2-2, with 7 bases fitting TRBD1. The DNA for the CDR3 is TGTGCCAGCAGTCCGGACAGGCCCGGGGAGCTGTTTTTT. Protein: CASSPDRPGELFF.